A selection of T cell receptor beta chains follows, all from one sample in a study of T-cell memory formation after mild COVID-19. A single record per CDR3 protein comes from TCRdb applying MiXCR to the 5' RACE reads. The sample includes 470,000 or so distinct CDR3 sequences, about 20% of them seen just once. Source material: PBMCs or a T cell subset sorted from them (not recorded which). The receptor source for this set is a man between 18 and 29 years old who had mild COVID-19 (a few samples of this study predate the infection). Cell type and time point are not known. The CDR3 runs from the conserved cysteine through the conserved F or W. Fields, in order: D gene, V gene, J gene, clone size, CDR3 DNA, CDR3 protein. The D gene is left open where the match is weak. Clone size appears in some rows only: once, few, many, or a class for an expanded clone.

D: TRBD1
V: TRBV12-3/TRBV12-4
J: TRBJ1-2
size: -
DNA: TGTGCCAGCAGCTGGGACAGGGATGGCTATGGCTACACCTTC
CDR3: CASSWDRDGYGYTF

D: -
V: TRBV4-3
J: TRBJ2-1
size: few
DNA: TGCGCCAGCAGCCAAGACAATACTTTCAATGAGCAGTTCTTC
CDR3: CASSQDNTFNEQFF

D: -
V: TRBV3-1
J: TRBJ2-5
size: few
DNA: TGTGCCAGCAGCCAAGGGCTATTTGGAGGGACAGCAGAGACCCAGTACTTC
CDR3: CASSQGLFGGTAETQYF

D: -
V: TRBV7-2
J: TRBJ1-2
size: few
DNA: TGTGCCAGCAGCTTAGCTTGGACAGATAACTATGGCTACACCTTC
CDR3: CASSLAWTDNYGYTF

D: -
V: TRBV7-2
J: TRBJ2-1
size: many
DNA: TGTGCCAGCAGCTTTCAACCGGACATCTATAGTGAGCAGTTCTTC
CDR3: CASSFQPDIYSEQFF

D: TRBD1
V: TRBV6-5
J: TRBJ1-2
size: -
DNA: TGTGCCAGCACCCCCGGGACAGGGCTGAATGGCTACACCTTC
CDR3: CASTPGTGLNGYTF

D: -
V: TRBV9
J: TRBJ2-1
size: few
DNA: TGTGCCAGCAGCGTAGGAGGCAGGACGAATGAGCAGTTCTTC
CDR3: CASSVGGRTNEQFF

D: -
V: TRBV12-3/TRBV12-4
J: TRBJ2-7
size: many
DNA: TGTGCCAGCAGTTCGGACTTCTACGAGCAGTACTTC
CDR3: CASSSDFYEQYF

D: TRBD1
V: TRBV6-2/TRBV6-3
J: TRBJ1-1
size: -
DNA: TGTGCCACCACTAACAGGGGGCCGGACACTGAAGCTTTCTTT
CDR3: CATTNRGPDTEAFF

D: -
V: TRBV5-1
J: TRBJ1-2
size: -
DNA: TGCGCCAGCAGCTTGGAATCGAATCCCTATGGCTACACCTTC
CDR3: CASSLESNPYGYTF

D: -
V: TRBV5-1
J: TRBJ2-3
size: few
DNA: TGCGCCAGCAGCTTGGTCGGGAAAACAGATACGCAGTATTTT
CDR3: CASSLVGKTDTQYF

D: -
V: TRBV6-5
J: TRBJ2-5
size: few
DNA: TGTGCCAGCAGTTACGAAGGGGCTGCGGAAGAGACCCAGTACTTC
CDR3: CASSYEGAAEETQYF

D: TRBD2
V: TRBV3-1
J: TRBJ2-1
size: few
DNA: TGTGCCAGCAGCCTGTTAGACCTAGCGGGGGAACTCAATGAGCAGTTCTTC
CDR3: CASSLLDLAGELNEQFF

D: -
V: TRBV4-3
J: TRBJ2-6
size: -
DNA: TGCGCCAGCAGCCAAGATCAAAGTTTATGGGGGGAGTTGACTGGGGCCAACGTCCTGACTTTC
CDR3: CASSQDQSLWGELTGANVLTF

D: -
V: TRBV18
J: TRBJ1-4
size: -
DNA: TGTGCCAGCTCACCACTGTCAGGGGAGGGTGAAAAACTGTTTTTT
CDR3: CASSPLSGEGEKLFF

D: -
V: TRBV4-3
J: TRBJ1-5
size: -
DNA: TGCGCCAGCAGCCAAGAGCCTCGTACTCAGCCCCAGCATTTT
CDR3: CASSQEPRTQPQHF

D: -
V: TRBV2
J: TRBJ2-3
size: many
DNA: TGTGCCAGCATCCAGAGCGGCACAGATACGCAGTATTTT
CDR3: CASIQSGTDTQYF

D: TRBD1
V: TRBV30
J: TRBJ1-6
size: few
DNA: TGTGCCTGGAGTCCCGGGACAGGGGGAGCAAATTCACCCCTCCACTTT
CDR3: CAWSPGTGGANSPLHF

D: -
V: TRBV6-5
J: TRBJ1-2
size: -
DNA: TGTGCCAGCAGGGCCTTTCAGGCTGGAGGCTACACCTTC
CDR3: CASRAFQAGGYTF

D: -
V: TRBV12-3/TRBV12-4
J: TRBJ2-3
size: few
DNA: TGTGCCAGCAGTTTTACCCGGGGCACAGATACGCAGTATTTT
CDR3: CASSFTRGTDTQYF

D: TRBD2
V: TRBV20-1
J: TRBJ2-4
size: -
DNA: TGCAGTGCTAGAGAACCCGGACTAGCGGATTTGGCCAAAAACATTCAGTACTTC
CDR3: CSAREPGLADLAKNIQYF

D: TRBD1
V: TRBV5-1
J: TRBJ1-1
size: -
DNA: TGCGCCAGCAGCCGATCCGGACAGGGCCTCGAGGCTTTCTTT
CDR3: CASSRSGQGLEAFF

D: -
V: TRBV28
J: TRBJ1-5
size: many
DNA: TGTGCCAGCAGTTTCTCGGGTCAGCCCCAGCATTTT
CDR3: CASSFSGQPQHF

D: -
V: TRBV5-4
J: TRBJ2-3
size: -
DNA: TGTGCCAGCCGGACCGACTCAAATACGCAGTATTTT
CDR3: CASRTDSNTQYF

D: -
V: TRBV5-1
J: TRBJ2-5
size: -
DNA: TGCGCAAGCAGCTTCCCCTTCCAAGAGACCCAGTACTTC
CDR3: CASSFPFQETQYF

D: TRBD1
V: TRBV5-4
J: TRBJ1-1
size: -
DNA: TGTGCCAGCAGCCCAACAGGGGGGGAGGGCACTGAAGCTTTCTTT
CDR3: CASSPTGGEGTEAFF

D: TRBD1
V: TRBV2
J: TRBJ2-2
size: -
DNA: TGTGCCAGCAGTTCCGGGACAGTGACCGGGGAGCTGTTTTTT
CDR3: CASSSGTVTGELFF

D: TRBD1
V: TRBV4-3
J: TRBJ2-5
size: few
DNA: TGCGCCAGCAGCCAAAGAGGGGACAGGCGATTCCAAGAGACCCAGTACTTC
CDR3: CASSQRGDRRFQETQYF

D: TRBD1
V: TRBV7-2
J: TRBJ1-3
size: -
DNA: TGTGCCAGCAGCCAGGGGGGAGCTGGAAACACCATATATTTT
CDR3: CASSQGGAGNTIYF

D: -
V: TRBV4-2
J: TRBJ2-2
size: few
DNA: TGTGCCAGCAGCCACATAGGGAGAAAGAAAACCGGGGAGCTGTTTTTT
CDR3: CASSHIGRKKTGELFF

D: -
V: TRBV6-5
J: TRBJ2-6
size: few
DNA: TGTGCCAGCAGTTTTTCGGTCTCTGGGGCCAACGTCCTGACTTTC
CDR3: CASSFSVSGANVLTF

D: TRBD1
V: TRBV29-1
J: TRBJ2-3
size: few
DNA: TGCAGCGTTAGCGGGACAGGGCGAGATACGCAGTATTTT
CDR3: CSVSGTGRDTQYF

D: -
V: TRBV14
J: TRBJ1-1
size: -
DNA: TGTGCCAGCAGCCCCTGGGGGACGAACACTGAAGCTTTCTTT
CDR3: CASSPWGTNTEAFF

D: -
V: TRBV19
J: TRBJ2-2
size: -
DNA: TGTGCCAGTAGTATTTCGGGTGGTCGGGCCACCGGGGAGCTGTTTTTT
CDR3: CASSISGGRATGELFF

D: -
V: TRBV6-5
J: TRBJ1-5
size: -
DNA: TGTGCCAGCAGGCCAGGGCCCAACAATCAGCCCCAGCATTTT
CDR3: CASRPGPNNQPQHF

D: -
V: TRBV7-3
J: TRBJ2-4
size: -
DNA: TGTGCCAGCAGCTTAAACTCCCAAAACATTCAGTACTTC
CDR3: CASSLNSQNIQYF

D: -
V: TRBV5-1
J: TRBJ1-1
size: -
DNA: TGCGCCAGCAGAGAAGGGGGACCGAGGACTGAAGCTTTCTTT
CDR3: CASREGGPRTEAFF

D: -
V: TRBV2
J: TRBJ1-5
size: few
DNA: TGTGCCAGCATATCCGAGGAGGCTCAGCCCCAGCATTTT
CDR3: CASISEEAQPQHF

D: -
V: TRBV20-1
J: TRBJ1-1
size: many
DNA: TGCAGTGCTAGAGATCCCCAAGGAAACACTGAAGCTTTCTTT
CDR3: CSARDPQGNTEAFF

D: -
V: TRBV6-6
J: TRBJ1-1
size: few
DNA: TGTGCCATCCAGGACAGGAACACTGAAGCTTTCTTT
CDR3: CAIQDRNTEAFF

D: -
V: TRBV20-1
J: TRBJ2-3
size: few
DNA: TGCAGTGCCCCAGCGGGGTACAGGGGACGAGATACGCAGTATTTT
CDR3: CSAPAGYRGRDTQYF

D: -
V: TRBV3-1
J: TRBJ2-1
size: -
DNA: TGTGCCAGCAGCCAAGGAGGGCAGGAAAAGTTCTTC
CDR3: CASSQGGQEKFF

D: TRBD1
V: TRBV29-1
J: TRBJ1-1
size: few
DNA: TGCAGCGTCAGATCCGGGACAGGCGTACAAGCTTTCTTT
CDR3: CSVRSGTGVQAFF

D: TRBD2
V: TRBV28
J: TRBJ2-3
size: -
DNA: TGTGCCAGCAGAAAACGACTAGCAGGAGATACGCAGTATTTT
CDR3: CASRKRLAGDTQYF

D: -
V: TRBV4-3
J: TRBJ1-5
size: many
DNA: TGCGCCAGCAGCCAAGATCTTAGCAATCAGCCCCAGCATTTT
CDR3: CASSQDLSNQPQHF

D: -
V: TRBV25-1
J: TRBJ2-7
size: few
DNA: TGTGCCAGCAGTGATGGTCTCTACGAGCAGTACTTC
CDR3: CASSDGLYEQYF

D: -
V: TRBV5-5
J: TRBJ1-1
size: many
DNA: TGTGCCAGCAGTAAGGGAAACACTGAAGCTTTCTTT
CDR3: CASSKGNTEAFF

D: TRBD1
V: TRBV10-3
J: TRBJ2-2
size: -
DNA: TGTGCAATCAAAGGACAGGGGCCCGGGGAGCTGTTTTTT
CDR3: CAIKGQGPGELFF

D: TRBD2
V: TRBV7-3
J: TRBJ2-1
size: many
DNA: TGTGCCAGCAGCCCTAGCGGGGGATCGGACAATGAGCAGTTCTTC
CDR3: CASSPSGGSDNEQFF

D: -
V: TRBV6-5
J: TRBJ2-2
size: -
DNA: TGTGCCAGCAGATCCGGGCCCCGAACCACCGGGGAGCTGTTTTTT
CDR3: CASRSGPRTTGELFF

D: -
V: TRBV24-1
J: TRBJ2-1
size: few
DNA: TGTGCCACCAGTGATCGTTCGCACAATGAGCAGTTCTTC
CDR3: CATSDRSHNEQFF

D: -
V: TRBV5-1
J: TRBJ1-1
size: few
DNA: TGCGCCAGCAGCTTTCCTCCGAACACTGAAGCTTTCTTT
CDR3: CASSFPPNTEAFF

D: TRBD2
V: TRBV9
J: TRBJ2-3
size: -
DNA: TGTGCCAGCAGCTTAATAGCGGGGTCCACAGATACGCAGTATTTT
CDR3: CASSLIAGSTDTQYF

D: TRBD1
V: TRBV20-1
J: TRBJ2-2
size: -
DNA: TGCAGTGCTAGAGTTCAGGGGGCGAAGAACGGGGAGCTGTTTTTT
CDR3: CSARVQGAKNGELFF

D: -
V: TRBV10-1
J: TRBJ2-7
size: -
DNA: TGCGCCAGCAGTTTACAGGGTGTCCCCTACGAGCAGTACTTC
CDR3: CASSLQGVPYEQYF

D: -
V: TRBV19
J: TRBJ1-1
size: -
DNA: TGTGCCTCGATTAGGGGGTACACTGAAGCTTTCTTT
CDR3: CASIRGYTEAFF

D: -
V: TRBV9
J: TRBJ2-2
size: few
DNA: TGTGCCAGCAGCGTAGAGGTGGGCGTAACCGGGGAGCTGTTTTTT
CDR3: CASSVEVGVTGELFF